This T cell receptor beta chain is drawn from a study of shared clonotypes between healthy human individuals. Points from the study as a whole: Deeper or shallower sequencing was expected to change how clonotypes are shared among donors.

HIV-negative, healthy adults without recent acute infections or vaccinations were the donors. Only Caucasian adults living in Nashville, Tennessee made up the donor group. The quantity of DNA used in unsorted PBMC replicate PCRs was approximately 270 ng, corresponding to 30,000 or so T cell genomes. Sequencing used immunoSEQ multiplex PCR; TCRdb keeps in-frame clones, though not all of them. This sample has about 500,000 clones, with roughly 80% found just once. This clone showed up just once. What it recognizes is unknown. Germline V gene sequence: CDR1 ENHRY, CDR2 SYGVKD. The V gene lost 4 bases and the J gene lost 5 bases, with 11 bases spanning the gap. The CDR3 contains 13 residues.

V and J are TRBV10-3 and TRBJ1-1; D unclear. Sequenced sample: PBMCs. The clonotype comes from a woman between 40 and 50 years old in good health. Some clones in this sample may be carry-over from other donors' samples. The CDR3 loop reads CAISAGGGTEAFF. The CDR3 nucleotides are TGTGCCATCAGTGCAGGAGGAGGGACTGAAGCTTTCTTT.